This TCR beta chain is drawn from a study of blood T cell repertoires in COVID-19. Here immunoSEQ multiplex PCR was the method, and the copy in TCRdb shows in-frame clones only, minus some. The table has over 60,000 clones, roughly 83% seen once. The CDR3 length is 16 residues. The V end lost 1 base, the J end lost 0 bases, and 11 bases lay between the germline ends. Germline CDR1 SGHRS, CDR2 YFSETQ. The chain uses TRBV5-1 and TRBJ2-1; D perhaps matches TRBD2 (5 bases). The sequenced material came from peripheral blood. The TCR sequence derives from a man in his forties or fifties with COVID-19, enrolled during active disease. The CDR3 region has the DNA TGCGCCAGCAGCTTGTTCGGGATCAGCTCCTACAATGAGCAGTTCTTC. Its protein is CASSLFGISSYNEQFF.